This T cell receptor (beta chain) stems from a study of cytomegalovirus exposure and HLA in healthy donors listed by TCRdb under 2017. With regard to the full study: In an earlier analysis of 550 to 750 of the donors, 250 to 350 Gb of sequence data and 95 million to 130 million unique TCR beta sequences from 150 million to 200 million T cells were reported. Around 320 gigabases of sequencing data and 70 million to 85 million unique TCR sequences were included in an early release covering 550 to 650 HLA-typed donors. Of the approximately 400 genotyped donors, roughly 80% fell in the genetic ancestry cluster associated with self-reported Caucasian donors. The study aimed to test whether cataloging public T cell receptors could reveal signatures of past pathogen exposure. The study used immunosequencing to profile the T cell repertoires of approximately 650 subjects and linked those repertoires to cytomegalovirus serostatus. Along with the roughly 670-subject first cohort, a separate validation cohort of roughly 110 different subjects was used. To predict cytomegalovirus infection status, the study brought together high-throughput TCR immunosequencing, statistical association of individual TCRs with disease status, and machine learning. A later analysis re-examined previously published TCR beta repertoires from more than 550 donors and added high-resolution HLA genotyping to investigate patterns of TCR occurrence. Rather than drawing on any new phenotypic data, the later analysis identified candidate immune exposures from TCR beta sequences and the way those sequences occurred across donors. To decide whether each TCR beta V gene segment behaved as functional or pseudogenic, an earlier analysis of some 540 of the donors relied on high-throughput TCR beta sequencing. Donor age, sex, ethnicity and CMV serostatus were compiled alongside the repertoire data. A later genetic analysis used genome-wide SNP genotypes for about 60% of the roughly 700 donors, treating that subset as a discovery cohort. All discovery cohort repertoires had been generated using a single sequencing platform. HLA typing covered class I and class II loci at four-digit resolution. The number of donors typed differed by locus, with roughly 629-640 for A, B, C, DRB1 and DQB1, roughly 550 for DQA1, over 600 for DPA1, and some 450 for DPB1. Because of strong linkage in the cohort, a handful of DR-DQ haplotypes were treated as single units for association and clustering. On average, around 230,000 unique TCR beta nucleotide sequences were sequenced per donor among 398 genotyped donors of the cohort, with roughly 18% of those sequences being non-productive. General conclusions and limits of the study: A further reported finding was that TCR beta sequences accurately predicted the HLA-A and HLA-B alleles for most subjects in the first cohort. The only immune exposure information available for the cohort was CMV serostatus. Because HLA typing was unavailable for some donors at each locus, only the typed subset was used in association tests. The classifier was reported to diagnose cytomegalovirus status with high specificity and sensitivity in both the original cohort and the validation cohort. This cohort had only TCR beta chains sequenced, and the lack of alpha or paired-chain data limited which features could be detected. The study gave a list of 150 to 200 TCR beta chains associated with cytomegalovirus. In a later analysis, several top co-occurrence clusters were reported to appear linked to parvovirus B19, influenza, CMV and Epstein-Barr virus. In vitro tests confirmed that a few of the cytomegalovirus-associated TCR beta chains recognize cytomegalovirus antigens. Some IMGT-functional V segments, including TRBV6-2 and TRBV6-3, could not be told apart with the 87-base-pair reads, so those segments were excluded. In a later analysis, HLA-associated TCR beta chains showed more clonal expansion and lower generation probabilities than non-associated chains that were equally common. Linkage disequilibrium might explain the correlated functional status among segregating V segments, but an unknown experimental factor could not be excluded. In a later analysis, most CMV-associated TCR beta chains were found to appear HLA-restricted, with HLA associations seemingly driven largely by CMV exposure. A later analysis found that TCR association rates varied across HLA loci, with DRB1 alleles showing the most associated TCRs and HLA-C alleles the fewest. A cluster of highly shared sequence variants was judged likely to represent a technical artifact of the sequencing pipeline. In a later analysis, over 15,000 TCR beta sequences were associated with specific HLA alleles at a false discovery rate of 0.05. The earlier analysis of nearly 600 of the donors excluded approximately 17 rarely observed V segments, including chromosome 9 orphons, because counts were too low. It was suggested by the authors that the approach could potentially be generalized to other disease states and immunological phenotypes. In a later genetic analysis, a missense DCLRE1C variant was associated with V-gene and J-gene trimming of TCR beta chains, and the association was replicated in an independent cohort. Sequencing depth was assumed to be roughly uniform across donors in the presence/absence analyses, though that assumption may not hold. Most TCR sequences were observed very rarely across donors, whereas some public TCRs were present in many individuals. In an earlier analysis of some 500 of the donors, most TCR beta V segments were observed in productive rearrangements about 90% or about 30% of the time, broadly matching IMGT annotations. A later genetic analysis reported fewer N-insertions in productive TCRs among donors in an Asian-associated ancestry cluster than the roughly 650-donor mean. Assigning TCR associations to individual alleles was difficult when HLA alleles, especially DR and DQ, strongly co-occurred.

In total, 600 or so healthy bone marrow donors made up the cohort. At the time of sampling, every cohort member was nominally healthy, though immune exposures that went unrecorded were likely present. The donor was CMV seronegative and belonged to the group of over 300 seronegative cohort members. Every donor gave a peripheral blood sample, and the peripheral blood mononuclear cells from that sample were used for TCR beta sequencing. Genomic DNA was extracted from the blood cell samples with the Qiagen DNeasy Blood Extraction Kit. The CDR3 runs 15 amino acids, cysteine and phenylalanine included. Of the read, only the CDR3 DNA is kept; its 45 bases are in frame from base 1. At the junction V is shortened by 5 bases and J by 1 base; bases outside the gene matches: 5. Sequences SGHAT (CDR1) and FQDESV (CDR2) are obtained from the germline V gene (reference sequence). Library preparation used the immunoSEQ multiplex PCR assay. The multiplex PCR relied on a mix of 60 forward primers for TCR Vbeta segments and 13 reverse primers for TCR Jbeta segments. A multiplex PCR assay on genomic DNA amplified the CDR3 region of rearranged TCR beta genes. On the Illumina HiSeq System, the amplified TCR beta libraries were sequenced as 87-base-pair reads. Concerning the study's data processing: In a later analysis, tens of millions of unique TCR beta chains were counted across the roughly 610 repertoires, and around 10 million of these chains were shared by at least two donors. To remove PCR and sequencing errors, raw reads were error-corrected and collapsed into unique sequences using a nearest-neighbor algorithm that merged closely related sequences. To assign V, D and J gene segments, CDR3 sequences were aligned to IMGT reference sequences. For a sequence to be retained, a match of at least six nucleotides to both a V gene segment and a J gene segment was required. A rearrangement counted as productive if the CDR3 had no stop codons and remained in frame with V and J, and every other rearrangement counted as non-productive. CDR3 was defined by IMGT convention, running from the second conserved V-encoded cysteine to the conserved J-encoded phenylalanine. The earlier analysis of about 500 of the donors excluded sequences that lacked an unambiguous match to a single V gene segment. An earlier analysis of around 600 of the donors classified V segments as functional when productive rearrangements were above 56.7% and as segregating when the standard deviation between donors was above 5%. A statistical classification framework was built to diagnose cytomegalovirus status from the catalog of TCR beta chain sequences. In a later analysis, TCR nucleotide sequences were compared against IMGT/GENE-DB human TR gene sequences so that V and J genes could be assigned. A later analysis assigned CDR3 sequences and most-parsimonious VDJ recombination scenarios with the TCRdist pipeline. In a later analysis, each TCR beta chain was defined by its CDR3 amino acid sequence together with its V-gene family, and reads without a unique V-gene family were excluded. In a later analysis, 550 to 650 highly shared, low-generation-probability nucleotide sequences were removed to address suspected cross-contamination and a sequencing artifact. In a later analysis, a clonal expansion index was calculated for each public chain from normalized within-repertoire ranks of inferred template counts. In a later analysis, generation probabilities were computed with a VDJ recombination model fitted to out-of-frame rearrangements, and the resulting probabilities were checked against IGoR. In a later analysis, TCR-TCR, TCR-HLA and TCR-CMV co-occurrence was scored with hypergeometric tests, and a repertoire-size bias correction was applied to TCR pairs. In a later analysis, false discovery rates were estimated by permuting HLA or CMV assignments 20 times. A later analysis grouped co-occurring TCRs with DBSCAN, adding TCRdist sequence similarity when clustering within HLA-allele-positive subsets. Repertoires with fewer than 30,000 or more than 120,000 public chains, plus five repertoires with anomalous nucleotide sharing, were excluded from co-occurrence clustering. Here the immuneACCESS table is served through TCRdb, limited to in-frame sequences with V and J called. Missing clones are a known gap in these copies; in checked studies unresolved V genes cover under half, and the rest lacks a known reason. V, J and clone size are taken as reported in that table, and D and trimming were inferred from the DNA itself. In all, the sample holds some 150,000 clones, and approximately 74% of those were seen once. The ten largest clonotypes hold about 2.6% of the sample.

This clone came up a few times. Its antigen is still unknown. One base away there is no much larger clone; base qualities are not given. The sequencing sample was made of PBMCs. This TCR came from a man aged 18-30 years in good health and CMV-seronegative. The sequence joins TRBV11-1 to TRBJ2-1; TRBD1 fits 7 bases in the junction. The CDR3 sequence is CASSPTGSSYNEQFF. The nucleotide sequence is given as TGTGCCAGCAGCCCGACAGGGTCTTCCTACAATGAGCAGTTCTTC. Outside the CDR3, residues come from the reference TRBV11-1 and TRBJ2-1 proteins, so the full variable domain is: EAEVAQSPRYKITEKSQAVAFWCDPISGHATLYWYRQILGQGPELLVQFQDESVVDDSQLPKDRFSAERLKGVDSTLKIQPAELGDSAMYLCASSPTGSSYNEQFFGPGTRLTVL.